This T cell receptor (beta chain) was found in a study of graft-versus-host responses after intestinal transplantation. Data came from immunoSEQ multiplex PCR; TCRdb stores just in-frame clones and leaves some out. The profile covers more than 95,000 clones, with just over 90% appearing a single time and about 0.18% taken by the ten largest. Notes on this clone: As yet, its antigen is unknown.

The ends were cut back, 2 bases at V and 2 bases at J, with 10 bases in the middle. The germline gives CDR1 ENHRY, CDR2 SYGVKD. CDR3 length equals 15 residues. This clonotype was sampled from a human donor who received an intestinal transplant. The V call is TRBV10-3, the J call TRBJ1-5, with D possibly being TRBD1 (6 bases). Sequencing was performed on unstimulated CD4+ T cells sorted from spleen or lymph node cells, taken before intestinal transplant. The CDR3 sequence: CAISEGRQGNQPQHF. The CDR3 bases are TGTGCCATCAGTGAGGGGAGACAGGGCAATCAGCCCCAGCATTTT.